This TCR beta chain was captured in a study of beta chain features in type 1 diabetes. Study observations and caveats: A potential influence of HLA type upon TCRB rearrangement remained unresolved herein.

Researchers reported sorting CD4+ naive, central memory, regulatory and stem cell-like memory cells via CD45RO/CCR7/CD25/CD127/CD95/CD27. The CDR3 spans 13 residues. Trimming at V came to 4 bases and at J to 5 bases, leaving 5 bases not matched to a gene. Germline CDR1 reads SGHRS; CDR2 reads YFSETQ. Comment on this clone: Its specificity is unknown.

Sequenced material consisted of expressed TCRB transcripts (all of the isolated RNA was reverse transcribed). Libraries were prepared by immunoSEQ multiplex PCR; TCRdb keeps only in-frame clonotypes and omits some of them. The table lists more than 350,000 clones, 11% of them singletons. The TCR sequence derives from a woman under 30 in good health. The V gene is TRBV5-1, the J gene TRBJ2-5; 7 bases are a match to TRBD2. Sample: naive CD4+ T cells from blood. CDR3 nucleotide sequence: TGCGCCAGCAGCCCCGTCGGGGGGGAGACCCAGTACTTC. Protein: CASSPVGGETQYF.